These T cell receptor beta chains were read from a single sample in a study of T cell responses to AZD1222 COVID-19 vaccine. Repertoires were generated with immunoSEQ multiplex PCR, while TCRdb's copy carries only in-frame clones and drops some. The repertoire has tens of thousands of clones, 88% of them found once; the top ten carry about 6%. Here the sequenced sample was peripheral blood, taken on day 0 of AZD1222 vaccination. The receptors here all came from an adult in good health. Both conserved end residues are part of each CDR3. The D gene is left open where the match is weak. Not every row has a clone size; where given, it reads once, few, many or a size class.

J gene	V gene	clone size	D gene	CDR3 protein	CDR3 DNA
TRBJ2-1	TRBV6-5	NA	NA	CASSTRGGSYNEQFF	TGTGCCAGCAGTACCAGGGGGGGGTCCTACAATGAGCAGTTCTTC
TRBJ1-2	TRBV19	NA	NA	CASISAGVHGYTF	TGTGCCAGTATATCGGCAGGGGTACATGGCTACACCTTC
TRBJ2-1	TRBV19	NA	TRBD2	CASTRGAGGLQFF	TGTGCCAGTACTCGCGGGGCGGGAGGGTTACAGTTCTTC
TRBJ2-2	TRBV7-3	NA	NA	CASSLLGANTGELFF	TGTGCCAGCAGCTTATTGGGTGCGAACACCGGGGAGCTGTTTTTT
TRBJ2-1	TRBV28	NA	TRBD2	CASSRTSGSSYNEQFF	TGTGCCAGCAGTAGGACTAGCGGGAGCTCCTACAATGAGCAGTTCTTC
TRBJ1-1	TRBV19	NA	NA	CASSLGRANTEAFF	TGTGCCAGTAGCCTGGGACGCGCGAACACTGAAGCTTTCTTT
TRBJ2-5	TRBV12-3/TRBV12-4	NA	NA	CASSSDQGETQYF	TGTGCCAGCAGTTCGGACCAGGGGGAGACCCAGTACTTC
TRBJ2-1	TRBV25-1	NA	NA	CASSEFRVNGNEQFF	TGTGCCAGCAGTGAATTCCGAGTAAACGGCAATGAGCAGTTCTTC
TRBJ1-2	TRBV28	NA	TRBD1	CASGQGNYGYTF	TGTGCCAGTGGACAGGGCAACTATGGCTACACCTTC
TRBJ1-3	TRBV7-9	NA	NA	CASSTLPDTIYF	TGTGCCAGCAGCACCCTCCCCGACACCATATATTTT
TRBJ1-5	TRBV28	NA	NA	CASSPRQVSQPQHF	TGTGCCAGCAGTCCCCGACAGGTCAGTCAGCCCCAGCATTTT
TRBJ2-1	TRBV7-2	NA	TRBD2	CASSSTSGSGYEQFF	TGTGCCAGCAGCTCAACTAGCGGGAGTGGGTATGAGCAGTTCTTC
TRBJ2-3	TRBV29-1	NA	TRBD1	CSEGQANTDTQYF	TGCAGCGAGGGACAGGCGAACACAGATACGCAGTATTTT
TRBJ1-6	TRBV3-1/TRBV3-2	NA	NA	CASSQESSYNSPLHF	TGTGCCAGCAGCCAGGAGAGCTCCTATAATTCACCCCTCCACTTT
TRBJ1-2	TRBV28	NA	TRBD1	CASSLLAGGYGYTF	TGTGCCAGCAGTTTATTGGCAGGGGGCTATGGCTACACCTTC
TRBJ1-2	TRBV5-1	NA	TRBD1	CASSPRQGENGYTF	TGCGCCAGCAGCCCTCGACAGGGGGAGAATGGCTACACCTTC
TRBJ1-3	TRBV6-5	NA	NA	CASSFDSSGNTIYF	TGTGCCAGCAGTTTTGACAGCTCTGGAAACACCATATATTTT
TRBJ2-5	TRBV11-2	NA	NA	CASSFRVETQYF	TGTGCCAGCAGCTTCCGGGTGGAGACCCAGTACTTC
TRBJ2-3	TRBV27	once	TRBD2	CASSFTLAGSTDTQYF	TGTGCCAGCAGTTTCACACTAGCGGGCAGCACAGATACGCAGTATTTT
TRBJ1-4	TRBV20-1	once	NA	CSASLRDGNEKLFF	TGCAGTGCTAGTCTCCGGGACGGGAATGAAAAACTGTTTTTT
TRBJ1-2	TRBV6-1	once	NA	CASVNSDRYGYTF	TGTGCCAGCGTCAACAGCGACCGTTATGGCTACACCTTC
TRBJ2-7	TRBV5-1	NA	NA	CASSLSASSYEQYF	TGCGCCAGCAGCTTGTCGGCGAGCTCCTACGAGCAGTACTTC
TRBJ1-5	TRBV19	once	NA	CASMGQGMRNQPQHF	TGTGCCAGTATGGGCCAGGGTATGAGAAATCAGCCCCAGCATTTT
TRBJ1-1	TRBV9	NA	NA	CASSVGAGANTEAFF	TGTGCCAGCAGCGTAGGAGCAGGGGCGAACACTGAAGCTTTCTTT
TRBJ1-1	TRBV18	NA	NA	CASSPGQNTEAFF	TGTGCCAGCTCACCAGGGCAGAACACTGAAGCTTTCTTT
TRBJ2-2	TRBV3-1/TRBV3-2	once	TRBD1	CASSQTGVATGELFF	TGTGCCAGCAGCCAAACAGGGGTCGCTACCGGGGAGCTGTTTTTT
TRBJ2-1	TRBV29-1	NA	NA	CSASLASYNEQFF	TGCAGCGCCTCCCTCGCCTCCTACAATGAGCAGTTCTTC
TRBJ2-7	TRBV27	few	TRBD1	CASSFRGGLDRGSYEQYF	TGTGCCAGCAGTTTCCGAGGGGGATTGGACAGGGGCTCCTACGAGCAGTACTTC
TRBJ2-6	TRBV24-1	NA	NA	CATSETGSGANVLTF	TGTGCCACCAGTGAGACAGGCTCTGGGGCCAACGTCCTGACTTTC
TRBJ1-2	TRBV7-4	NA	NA	CASSLVRGRLQTGYTF	TGTGCCAGCAGCTTAGTGCGGGGGCGATTACAGACCGGCTACACCTTC
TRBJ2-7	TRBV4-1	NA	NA	CASSQGRMGIEQYF	TGCGCCAGCAGCCAAGGGCGGATGGGGATCGAGCAGTACTTC
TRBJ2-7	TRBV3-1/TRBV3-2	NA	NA	CASSQVAGSPYEQYF	TGTGCCAGCAGCCAAGTGGCGGGGAGCCCCTACGAGCAGTACTTC
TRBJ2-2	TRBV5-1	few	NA	CASSLGRNTGELFF	TGCGCCAGCAGCCTTGGACGGAACACCGGGGAGCTGTTTTTT
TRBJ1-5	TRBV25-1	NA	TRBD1	CASSGPEQGRDQPQHF	TGTGCCAGCAGTGGCCCGGAACAGGGGAGGGATCAGCCCCAGCATTTT
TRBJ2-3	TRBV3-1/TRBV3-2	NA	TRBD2	CASSQLAGGGATQYF	TGTGCCAGCAGCCAACTAGCGGGAGGCGGAGCTACGCAGTATTTT
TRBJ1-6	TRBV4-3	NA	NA	CASSQVRARSPLHF	TGCGCCAGCAGCCAAGTCAGGGCTCGTTCACCCCTCCACTTT